The 3 T cell receptor beta chains in this list originate from one sample, sequenced in a study of cytomegalovirus exposure and HLA in healthy donors. It was with 60 Vbeta and 13 Jbeta primers that the PCR ran. Only in-frame clones appear in the TCRdb table, and some are missing; sequencing was by immunoSEQ multiplex PCR. The data show some 200,000 clones, roughly 79% seen once. The sequenced sample was PBMCs. The receptors originated from a woman aged 25 to 39 in good health and CMV-seropositive.

The V gene is TRBV10-2, the J gene TRBJ2-5; 11 nucleotides align to TRBD2. This CDR3 contains 15 residues. Germline assignment: CDR1 WSHSY and CDR2 SAAADI. V shed 0 bases, J shed 4 bases, and the junction held 1 base outside the gene matches. The CDR3 spells CASSESSGRGETQYF. The CDR3 nucleotides read TGCGCCAGCAGTGAGTCTAGCGGGAGGGGAGAGACCCAGTACTTC.

This clone has just one count. The chain has TRBV19 and TRBJ2-1, with D possibly matching TRBD2 (6 bases). In germline, CDR1 is LNHDA, CDR2 SQIVND (reference sequence). Between the trimmed V and J ends, which lost 7 bases and 3 bases, there was a span of 10 bases. CDR3 length equals 13 residues. The CDR3 nucleotides are TGTGCCAGTAATCCCGGGAGCTACAATGAGCAGTTCTTC. Translated, it gives CASNPGSYNEQFF.

This chain joins TRBV27 and TRBJ1-1; TRBD1 matches 7 bases. Germline V gene data show CDR1 as MNHEY and CDR2 as SMNVEV (reference sequence). The CDR3 totals 14 residues. Trimming at V came to 6 bases and at J to 2 bases, leaving 6 bases not matched to a gene. The CDR3 reads CASRSGQLNTEAFF. The CDR3 coding sequence is TGTGCCAGCAGGTCGGGACAGCTTAACACTGAAGCTTTCTTT.